The clone carrying this T cell receptor (beta chain) was picked up a small number of times. This sample is part of a study of T-cell memory formation after mild COVID-19. Sample barcodes and UMIs were carried by the TCR alpha and TCR beta cDNA libraries that 5'RACE generated with constant-segment primers. TCRdb called the 5' RACE reads again in MiXCR, with one record for every CDR3 protein. The sample contains hundreds of thousands of distinct CDR3 sequences, roughly a quarter of which appear only once. The CDR3 has 16 amino acids. The rearrangement joins TRBV21-1 to TRBJ2-3; the D segment call TRBD1 is taken from the table without a DNA check. TRBV21-1 is a listed pseudogene. Sequencing was carried out using PBMCs or a T cell subset sorted from them (not recorded which). This sequence originates from an adult woman who had mild COVID-19 (a few samples of this study predate the infection). Cell type and time point are not known. DNA of the CDR3: TGTGCCAGCAGCTATCCGGGACAGGGTTGGCCAGATACGCAGTATTTT. Its protein product is CASSYPGQGWPDTQYF.